This entry lists 24 T cell receptor beta chains sequenced from one sample in a study of shared clonotypes between healthy human individuals (dated by TCRdb to about 2020). The method was the immunoSEQ multiplex PCR assay. The source is immuneACCESS, and TCRdb retained only in-frame sequences with V and J called. Part of the clones is not carried over; for the studies checked, unresolved V genes explain less than half of this, and the remainder is unexplained. The sample data list under 2,500,000 clones, and approximately 94% of these were observed just once. The ten largest clones add up to 0.1% to 0.15% of the sample. Sequencing used naive CD4+ T cells sorted from blood. This specimen's cell subset or site label, per the study, means: CD45RA+ positively selected. Every receptor here comes from a man aged 18 to 29 in good health.

The genes are TRBV6-6 and TRBJ1-1, with D hard to call. CDR3 length: 13 amino acids. CDR1 is MNHNY, CDR2 SVGAGI, per germline (reference sequence). The V end lost 11 bases, the J end lost 0 bases, and 13 bases lay between the germline ends. CDR3 amino acids: CAGRDPMNTEAFF. CDR3 sequence (DNA): TGTGCCGGTAGGGATCCCATGAACACTGAAGCTTTCTTT.

This clone has just one count. The rearrangement joins TRBV11-2 to TRBJ1-1, with 7 bases fitting TRBD1. V lost 1 base, J lost 4 bases, and 9 bases stayed unmatched. This CDR3 is 16 amino acids long. Per the germline V gene, CDR1 is SGHAT and CDR2 is FQNNGV. The CDR3 is CASSLVSPSGGTEAFF. CDR3 coding DNA: TGTGCCAGCAGCTTAGTCTCCCCTTCAGGGGGCACTGAAGCTTTCTTT. Variable domain in full (rest from reference TRBV11-2 and TRBJ1-1): EAGVAQSPRYKIIEKRQSVAFWCNPISGHATLYWYQQILGQGPKLLIQFQNNGVVDDSQLPKDRFSAERLKGVDSTLKIQPAKLEDSAVYLCASSLVSPSGGTEAFFGQGTRLTVV.

This clone was picked up one time. The CDR3 region is CASSLHWSNQPQHF. CDR3 nucleotide sequence: TGTGCCAGCAGCCTACATTGGAGCAATCAGCCCCAGCATTTT. This chain links TRBV27 with TRBJ1-5, with D hard to call. The germline gives CDR1 MNHEY, CDR2 SMNVEV (reference sequence). This CDR3 contains 14 residues. The V end was cut by 6 bases, the J end by 1 base, with 10 bases between.

The rearrangement joins TRBV19 to TRBJ2-7, with TRBD1 matching 7 bases. J gave up 4 bases and V 5 bases, and 17 bases lay outside the gene matches. Germline V gives CDR1 LNHDA, CDR2 SQIVND (reference sequence). CDR3 length: 17 amino acids. CDR3 in amino acids: CASSLQHGQALPYEQYF. The CDR3 nucleotides are TGTGCCAGTAGTCTACAACACGGACAGGCCCTCCCTTACGAGCAGTACTTC.

To note about this clone: Other DNA sequences in the sample encode the same CDR3. This chain connects TRBV7-2 to TRBJ2-7; TRBD1 or TRBD2 may be the D gene (5 bases each). The CDR3 has 14 amino acids. V dropped 3 bases and J dropped 0 bases, with 9 bases sitting between them. The germline gives CDR1 SGHTA, CDR2 FQGNSA. In DNA, the CDR3 is TGTGCCAGCAGCTTTTCAGGGAGCTCCTACGAGCAGTACTTC. This sequence encodes CASSFSGSSYEQYF. Supplemented by reference TRBV7-2 and TRBJ2-7, the full variable domain reads GAGVSQSPSNKVTEKGKDVELRCDPISGHTALYWYRQSLGQGLEFLIYFQGNSAPDKSGLPSDRFSAERTGGSVSTLTIQRTQQEDSAVYLCASSFSGSSYEQYFGPGTRLTVT.

The rearrangement links TRBV7-2 to TRBJ1-2; D possibly corresponds to TRBD1 (5 bases). In germline, CDR1 is SGHTA, CDR2 FQGNSA. The CDR3 consists of 17 residues. The V and J ends lost 0 bases and 6 bases respectively, with 20 bases between them. This chain's CDR3 is CASSLANRGGGDDGYTF. The CDR3 DNA reads as TGTGCCAGCAGCTTAGCGAACCGGGGTGGGGGAGACGATGGCTACACCTTC.

The rearrangement links TRBV19 to TRBJ1-2, with TRBD1 identical over 8 bases. The V gene end was trimmed by 6 bases and the J gene end by 7 bases; junction bases not matched to a gene: 10. The CDR3 is 14 amino acids. Germline V CDR1 and CDR2: LNHDA, SQIVND (reference sequence). CDR3 bases: TGTGCCAGTAGACAGGACAGGGCGTCGGGTGGCTACACCTTC. This codes for CASRQDRASGGYTF.

This chain links TRBV13 with TRBJ2-3; no clear D. CDR1 is PRHDT, CDR2 FYEKMQ, per germline (reference sequence). The CDR3 consists of 13 residues. With 1 base removed from V and 6 bases from J, the gap between germline ends came to 8 bases. The CDR3 DNA reads as TGTGCCAGCAGCTTAGAAGTCGTGGATACGCAGTATTTT. As protein: CASSLEVVDTQYF.

This clone was recorded only once. The chain is built from TRBV10-3 and TRBJ2-3; D possibly uses TRBD1 or TRBD2 (6 bases each). The CDR3 sequence is 14 residues long. Trimming removed 4 bases from V and 6 bases from J, with 14 bases in between. CDR1 ENHRY and CDR2 SYGVKD come from the germline V gene. CDR3 in amino acids: CAISVEGGRDTQYF. As DNA, the CDR3 is TGTGCCATCAGTGTCGAGGGGGGCCGGGATACGCAGTATTTT.

The sample holds a few counts of this clone. The genes are TRBV19 and TRBJ1-2; tentatively, D is TRBD1 (5 bases). This CDR3 spans 15 amino acids. The germline V gene encodes CDR1 LNHDA and CDR2 SQIVND (reference sequence). Trimming took off 6 bases at V and 3 bases at J, with 17 bases between the two ends. The DNA for the CDR3 is TGTGCCAGTAGCCACAACGGGGACGGGTACTATGGCTACACCTTC. This encodes CASSHNGDGYYGYTF.

The chain links TRBV28 to TRBJ1-4, with D hard to call. Germline V lookup: CDR1 MDHEN, CDR2 SYDVKM. This CDR3 has 15 amino acids. V was pared by 6 bases and J by 0 bases, with 11 bases between. CDR3 sequence: CASRRADSTNEKLFF. The CDR3 nucleotides read TGTGCCAGCAGGCGCGCGGACTCAACTAATGAAAAACTGTTTTTT.

This sequence joins TRBV14 and TRBJ2-1, with TRBD1 matching over 11 bases. The CDR3 has 15 amino acids. Germline V gene lookup returns CDR1 SGHDN and CDR2 FVKESK. With V trimmed by 4 bases and J by 14 bases, 13 bases remained unmatched. For the CDR3, the DNA is TGTGCCAGCAGCCCCCTGGGGACAGGGGGGGGGTGGAAGTTCTTC. As protein: CASSPLGTGGGWKFF.

The V gene is TRBV28, the J gene TRBJ2-3, with a possible D match to TRBD2 (6 bases). V was cut by 10 bases and J by 2 bases, with 13 bases left in between. This CDR3 has 13 residues. Germline V gives CDR1 MDHEN, CDR2 SYDVKM. CDR3 loop: CAIVADFTDTQYF. For the CDR3, the DNA is TGTGCCATCGTAGCGGATTTCACAGATACGCAGTATTTT.

The rearrangement links TRBV5-1 to TRBJ1-1, with D uncertain. V was trimmed by 2 bases and J by 0 bases, leaving 14 bases between them. The CDR3 sequence is 16 residues long. Looked up from germline, CDR1 is SGHRS and CDR2 is YFSETQ. The CDR3 spells CASSFEDVGLNTEAFF. DNA of the CDR3: TGCGCCAGCAGCTTTGAGGACGTAGGCTTGAACACTGAAGCTTTCTTT.

V is TRBV7-2 and J is TRBJ2-5, with TRBD1 matching 7 bases. The V and J ends lost 4 bases and 2 bases, in that order; junction bases with no gene match: 10. The CDR3 is made up of 16 amino acids. Germline values: CDR1 SGHTA, CDR2 FQGNSA. CDR3 DNA sequence: TGTGCCAGCAGCTCGGCCGGGACAGTCATACAAGAGACCCAGTACTTC. Residues: CASSSAGTVIQETQYF. The entire variable domain, with the rest obtained from reference TRBV7-2 and TRBJ2-5, is as follows: GAGVSQSPSNKVTEKGKDVELRCDPISGHTALYWYRQSLGQGLEFLIYFQGNSAPDKSGLPSDRFSAERTGGSVSTLTIQRTQQEDSAVYLCASSSAGTVIQETQYFGPGTRLLVL.

The chain is built from TRBV9 and TRBJ1-4; D is uncertain. V was trimmed by 0 bases and J by 0 bases, leaving 9 bases between them. Per germline, CDR1 SGDLS and CDR2 YYNGEE. CDR3 length: 16 residues. The CDR3 is CASSVEEGATNEKLFF. The CDR3 bases are TGTGCCAGCAGCGTAGAGGAGGGAGCAACTAATGAAAAACTGTTTTTT. Full variable domain (remainder filled in from reference TRBV9 and TRBJ1-4): DSGVTQTPKHLITATGQRVTLRCSPRSGDLSVYWYQQSLDQGLQFLIQYYNGEERAKGNILERFSAQQFPDLHSELNLSSLELGDSALYFCASSVEEGATNEKLFFGSGTQLSVL.

The rearrangement links TRBV30 to TRBJ2-4; D tentatively reads TRBD1 or TRBD2 (6 bases each). Germline V gives CDR1 GTSNPN, CDR2 SVGIG (reference sequence). This CDR3 spans 18 amino acids. V was pared by 6 bases and J by 2 bases, with 26 bases between. The CDR3 loop is CACSGGDRLGFPKNIQYF. The CDR3 DNA follows: TGTGCCTGTTCCGGGGGTGACAGGTTGGGCTTTCCCAAAAACATTCAGTACTTC.

For this clone: The same CDR3 can be traced to other DNA sequences in this sample. This chain links TRBV5-1 with TRBJ2-5; 8 nucleotides line up with TRBD1. Per germline, CDR1 SGHRS and CDR2 YFSETQ. This CDR3 comprises 14 residues. The junction had 6 bases not matched to a gene; V was cut back by 4 bases and J by 4 bases. Here the CDR3 DNA reads TGCGCCAGCAGCCTTGGGACAGGATTAGAGACCCAGTACTTC. Its protein product is CASSLGTGLETQYF.

The chain links TRBV30 to TRBJ2-2; D ambiguous. The CDR3 sequence is 13 residues long. Trimming cost V 4 bases and J 6 bases, with 12 bases left between them. Germline CDR1 is GTSNPN and CDR2 is SVGIG (reference sequence). The chain's CDR3 is CAWTNAPSGELFF. CDR3 bases: TGTGCCTGGACGAATGCCCCGTCCGGGGAGCTGTTTTTT. The full variable domain, its missing parts supplied by reference TRBV30 and TRBJ2-2, is SQTIHQWPATLVQPVGSPLSLECTVEGTSNPNLYWYRQAAGRGLQLLFYSVGIGQISSEVPQNLSASRPQDRQFILSSKKLLLSDSGFYLCAWTNAPSGELFFGEGSRLTVL.

This rearrangement joins TRBV10-3 to TRBJ1-5; D gene ambiguous. V shed 11 bases and J shed 7 bases, with 18 bases lying between them. The CDR3 length is 13 residues. Germline V gene sequence: CDR1 ENHRY, CDR2 SYGVKD. CDR3 protein: CASTVDDGQPQHF. The CDR3 DNA reads as TGTGCCTCTACAGTTGACGACGGGCAGCCCCAGCATTTT.

This sequence joins TRBV5-6 and TRBJ1-2; 8 nucleotides agree with TRBD1. The germline gives CDR1 SGHDT, CDR2 YYEEEE. The CDR3 has 16 residues. After removal of 4 bases from V and 1 base from J, the junction contained 9 bases not matched to a gene. CDR3 region: CASSDRTGPVNYGYTF. The CDR3 DNA is TGTGCCAGCAGCGACAGGACAGGGCCAGTTAACTATGGCTACACCTTC.

The chain has TRBV5-1 and TRBJ2-1, with D maybe TRBD1 (5 bases). Trimming took 0 bases from V and 0 from J, leaving 10 bases between them. Germline lookup yields CDR1 SGHRS and CDR2 YFSETQ. CDR3 length: 16 residues. The CDR3 region has the DNA TGCGCCAGCAGCTTGGACAGGTCCGACTCCTACAATGAGCAGTTCTTC. This translates into CASSLDRSDSYNEQFF.

The chain has TRBV11-2 and TRBJ2-7; D remains ambiguous. CDR3 length equals 14 residues. The germline gives CDR1 SGHAT, CDR2 FQNNGV. Trimming pared 3 bases from V and 2 bases from J, leaving 11 bases between. The chain's CDR3 is CASSLSAPAYEQYF. In DNA form, the CDR3 reads TGTGCCAGCAGCTTGAGTGCACCCGCCTACGAGCAGTACTTC.

The CDR3 DNA reads TGTGCCATCAGCGCTGAATTATCGGAGACCCAGTACTTC. This translates into CAISAELSETQYF. The chain combines TRBV10-3 with TRBJ2-5; D gene uncertain. Trimming cost V 6 bases and J 5 bases, with 13 bases left between them. The CDR3 length is 13 residues. CDR1 is ENHRY and CDR2 is SYGVKD in the germline V gene.